These 12 T cell receptor beta chains came from one sample sequenced in a study of identical twins. Each CDR3 protein is one row after TCRdb ran MiXCR on the 5' RACE reads. This table has 450,000 or so distinct CDR3 sequences, under 20% appearing once. The specimen sequenced was naive T cells sorted from blood. The source is a man aged 50 to 60 in good health.

This clonotype appeared many times. CDR3 sequence (DNA): TGTGCCAGCAGTTTGGGCAGGGAGGGAACAGATACGCAGTATTTT. Its translation: CASSLGREGTDTQYF. This chain uses TRBV12-3 or TRBV12-4 with TRBJ2-3; 7 positions match TRBD2. J was trimmed by 3 bases and V by 3 bases; bases with no gene match: 6. This CDR3 spans 15 amino acids.

This clonotype was detected ten times or more. This rearrangement joins TRBV5-1 to TRBJ2-7; D remains unclear. Trimming cost V 1 base and J 2 bases, with 10 bases left between them. The CDR3 is made up of 14 amino acids. Germline CDR1 and CDR2: SGHRS and YFSETQ. CDR3 in amino acids: CASSLPDNTYEQYF. As DNA, the CDR3 is TGCGCCAGCAGCTTGCCAGATAACACCTACGAGCAGTACTTC.

The genes are TRBV20-1 and TRBJ1-2; tentatively, D is TRBD1 (5 bases). Germline CDR1 reads DFQATT; CDR2 reads SNEGSKA (reference sequence). V lost 0 bases to trimming and J lost 4 bases, with 15 bases between them. The CDR3 extends over 15 amino acids. This chain's CDR3 is CSARDSSRAGYGYTF. The DNA of the CDR3 is TGCAGTGCTAGAGATTCCAGCAGGGCTGGCTATGGCTACACCTTC.

This clonotype was detected a few times. The J gene is TRBJ2-5, the V gene TRBV5-1; TRBD2 matches 11 bases. The J segment lost 3 bases and the V segment lost 7 bases, leaving 5 bases of the junction unmatched. This CDR3 is built from 14 residues. Germline CDR1 and CDR2: SGHRS and YFSETQ. CDR3 in DNA: TGCGCCAGCGGGGGGACTAGCGGAGAAGAGACCCAGTACTTC. Protein product: CASGGTSGEETQYF.

This chain links TRBV29-1 with TRBJ1-5, with D tentatively TRBD1 (6 bases). CDR1 is SQVTM, CDR2 ANQGSEA, per germline. The length of the CDR3 is 13 residues. V gave up 4 bases and J gave up 3 bases, with 10 bases separating them. DNA of the CDR3: TGCAGCGTTGGACAGGAGCCCAATCAGCCCCAGCATTTT. The encoded protein is CSVGQEPNQPQHF. Variable domain in full (rest from reference TRBV29-1 and TRBJ1-5): SAVISQKPSRDICQRGTSLTIQCQVDSQVTMMFWYRQQPGQSLTLIATANQGSEATYESGFVIDKFPISRPNLTFSTLTVSNMSPEDSSIYLCSVGQEPNQPQHFGDGTRLSIL.

V and J are TRBV28 and TRBJ2-7; D is possibly TRBD1 or TRBD2 (5 bases each). Trimming removed 5 bases from V and 2 bases from J, with 16 bases in between. The CDR3 is made up of 15 amino acids. Germline loops: CDR1 MDHEN, CDR2 SYDVKM. The CDR3 sequence is CASSTGPPATYEQYF. Written as DNA, the CDR3 is TGTGCCAGCAGTACGGGACCCCCAGCCACCTACGAGCAGTACTTC.

This clonotype was picked up many times. The chain recombines TRBV11-2 with TRBJ1-1, with D perhaps matching TRBD1 (6 bases). The CDR3 consists of 12 residues. Deletions cut 6 bases from V and 7 bases from J, with 12 bases between. CDR1 is SGHAT, CDR2 FQNNGV, per germline. The CDR3 DNA reads TGTGCCAGCAGTTTCGACAGGATTGAAGCTTTCTTT. It yields the protein CASSFDRIEAFF.

This clonotype was counted at least ten times. The gene calls are TRBV11-2 and TRBJ1-4; maybe TRBD1 (6 bases). The CDR3 has 16 residues. Trimming shortened V by 2 bases and J by 0 bases, and 10 bases separated the two germline ends. Germline V gene sequence: CDR1 SGHAT, CDR2 FQNNGV. The CDR3 coding sequence is TGTGCCAGCAGCTTACAGGGGCTTACAACTAATGAAAAACTGTTTTTT. Amino acids: CASSLQGLTTNEKLFF.

The chain carries TRBV11-2 and TRBJ2-3; 9 nucleotides match TRBD2. Germline lookup yields CDR1 SGHAT and CDR2 FQNNGV. Trimming at V came to 2 bases and at J to 4 bases, leaving 13 bases not matched to a gene. This CDR3 is 18 amino acids long. For the CDR3, the DNA is TGTGCCAGCAGCTTAAATTTCCGGGCGGGGGGGATGTCAGATACGCAGTATTTT. Translation: CASSLNFRAGGMSDTQYF.

The J gene is TRBJ1-5, the V gene TRBV5-6; TRBD1 matches 7 bases. J was trimmed by 3 bases and V by 0 bases; bases with no gene match: 6. CDR3 length equals 16 residues. The V gene's germline CDR1 is SGHDT and CDR2 YYEEEE. In nucleotides, the CDR3 is TGTGCCAGCAGCTTGGGCGTGGACAGGTCCAATCAGCCCCAGCATTTT. Amino acid sequence: CASSLGVDRSNQPQHF.

This clonotype was seen more than once but under ten times. The V and J genes are TRBV20-1 and TRBJ2-1; possibly TRBD2 for D (6 bases). CDR1 DFQATT and CDR2 SNEGSKA come from the germline V gene (reference sequence). The CDR3 sequence is 17 residues long. Trimming removed 6 bases at V and 0 bases at J, with 21 bases between. The CDR3 region is CSAGERRRGSSYNEQFF. CDR3 nucleotide sequence: TGCAGTGCAGGAGAAAGGAGGCGGGGTAGCTCCTACAATGAGCAGTTCTTC.

The rearrangement links TRBV7-9 to TRBJ2-1, with D possibly TRBD2 on 6 matching bases. This CDR3 has 14 amino acids. Between the trimmed V and J ends, which lost 5 bases and 7 bases, there was a span of 15 bases. Per germline, CDR1 SEHNR and CDR2 FQNEAQ (reference sequence). The CDR3: CASSGPGLRNEQFF. The CDR3 DNA reads TGTGCCAGCAGCGGACCGGGACTCCGAAATGAGCAGTTCTTC.